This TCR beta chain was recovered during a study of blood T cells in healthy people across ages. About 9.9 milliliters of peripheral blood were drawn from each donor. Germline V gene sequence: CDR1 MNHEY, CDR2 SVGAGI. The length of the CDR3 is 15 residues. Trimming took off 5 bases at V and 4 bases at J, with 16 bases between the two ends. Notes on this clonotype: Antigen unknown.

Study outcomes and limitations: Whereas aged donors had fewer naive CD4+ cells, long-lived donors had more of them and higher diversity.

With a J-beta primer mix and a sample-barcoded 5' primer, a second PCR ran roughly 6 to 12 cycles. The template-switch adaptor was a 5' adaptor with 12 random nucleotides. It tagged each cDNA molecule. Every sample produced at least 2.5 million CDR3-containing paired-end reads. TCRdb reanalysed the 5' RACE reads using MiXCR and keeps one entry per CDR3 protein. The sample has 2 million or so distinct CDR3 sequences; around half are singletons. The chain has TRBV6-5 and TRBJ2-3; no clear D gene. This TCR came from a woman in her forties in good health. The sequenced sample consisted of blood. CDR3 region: CASSPPGVFSDTQYF. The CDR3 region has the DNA TGTGCCAGCAGTCCTCCTGGTGTATTCTCAGATACGCAGTATTTT.